This TCR beta chain was sequenced for a study of blood T cells in healthy people across ages. The study's findings and limits: In these data, TCR beta diversity tracked strongly with naive T cell percentage.

The CDR3 is 16 amino acids. The germline V gene has CDR1 MNHEY and CDR2 SVGAGI. Trimming took off 5 bases at V and 5 bases at J, with 21 bases between the two ends. A remark on this clonotype: Antigen specificity is unknown.

Then a second PCR, running roughly 7 to 11 cycles, was carried out with a sample-barcoded 5' primer and a J-beta primer mix. TCRdb reprocessed the 5' RACE reads via MiXCR and lists one record per CDR3 protein. The table lists more than 500,000 distinct CDR3 sequences, about 26% of them singletons. The same specimen was also included in a second study, on T cells of mothers and their children. From that report: Samples came from three healthy Caucasian mothers and their six children. Among related mother-child pairs, overlap was slightly higher than in unrelated pairs, though not significantly.

V gene TRBV6-5 combines with J gene TRBJ2-5; D is perhaps TRBD2 (5 bases). This clonotype originated in a boy aged 2 to 10 in good health. Sequencing was done on a sample of blood. The DNA for the CDR3 is TGTGCCAGCAGTGGAATACAGCAGTCCTCGGGGGAGACCCAGTACTTC. Protein sequence: CASSGIQQSSGETQYF.